This T cell receptor beta chain was identified in a study of shared clonotypes between healthy human individuals. About the research overall: A donor's plate count was three for CD4 naive and three for CD4 memory; CD8 naive had two and CD8 memory one.

CD45RO-negative, CCR7-selected cells formed the naive CD8 fraction, which excluded terminally differentiated effector memory CD45RA+ cells. Each cell subset's genomic DNA was divided evenly among several immunoSEQ plates. Replicate PCRs run on sorted subsets employed about 220 ng DNA, about 27,000 T cell genomes. The protocol was immunoSEQ multiplex PCR, while the TCRdb copy is restricted to in-frame clones and leaves out a portion. Of millions of clones listed, approximately 94% are singletons. The ends lost 1 base at V and 8 bases at J; junction bases unmatched: 11. The CDR3 extends over 16 amino acids. CDR1 SNHLY and CDR2 FYNNEI come from the germline V gene.

The gene calls are TRBV2 and TRBJ2-1; 7 bases align to TRBD2. Sequencing input: naive CD8+ T cells sorted from blood. This clonotype originated in a man aged 18 to 29 in good health. CDR3 in amino acids: CASSEGAGQGIHEQFF. The CDR3 nucleotides read TGTGCCAGCAGTGAAGGAGCGGGGCAGGGAATTCATGAGCAGTTCTTC.